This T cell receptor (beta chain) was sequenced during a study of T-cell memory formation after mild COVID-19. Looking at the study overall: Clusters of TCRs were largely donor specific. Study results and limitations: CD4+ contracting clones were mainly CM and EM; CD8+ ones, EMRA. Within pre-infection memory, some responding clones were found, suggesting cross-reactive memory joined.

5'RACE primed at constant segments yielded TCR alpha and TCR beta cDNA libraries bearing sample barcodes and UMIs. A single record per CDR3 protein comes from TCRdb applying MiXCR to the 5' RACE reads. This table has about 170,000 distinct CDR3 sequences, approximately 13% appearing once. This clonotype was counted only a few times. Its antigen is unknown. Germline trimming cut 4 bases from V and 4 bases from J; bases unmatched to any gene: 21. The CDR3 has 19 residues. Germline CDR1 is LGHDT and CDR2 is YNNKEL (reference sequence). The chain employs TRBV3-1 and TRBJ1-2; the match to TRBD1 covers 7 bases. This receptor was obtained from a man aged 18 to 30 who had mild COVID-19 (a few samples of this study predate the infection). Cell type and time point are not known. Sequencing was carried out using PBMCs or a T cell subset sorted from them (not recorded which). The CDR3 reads CASSRIARDRMPSVYGYTF. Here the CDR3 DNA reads TGTGCCAGCAGCCGCATAGCCCGGGACAGAATGCCTTCCGTCTATGGCTACACCTTC.